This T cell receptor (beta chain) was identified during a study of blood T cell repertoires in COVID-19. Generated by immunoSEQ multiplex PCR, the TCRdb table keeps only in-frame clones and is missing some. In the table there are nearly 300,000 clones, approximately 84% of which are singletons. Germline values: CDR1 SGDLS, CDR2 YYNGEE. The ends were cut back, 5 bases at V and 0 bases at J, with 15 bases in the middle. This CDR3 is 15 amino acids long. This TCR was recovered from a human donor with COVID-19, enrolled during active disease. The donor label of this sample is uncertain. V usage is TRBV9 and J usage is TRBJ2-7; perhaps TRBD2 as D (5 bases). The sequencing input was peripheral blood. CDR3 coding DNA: TGTGCCAGCAGTGCCCTTGGAGGTCCCTCCTACGAGCAGTACTTC. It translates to CASSALGGPSYEQYF.